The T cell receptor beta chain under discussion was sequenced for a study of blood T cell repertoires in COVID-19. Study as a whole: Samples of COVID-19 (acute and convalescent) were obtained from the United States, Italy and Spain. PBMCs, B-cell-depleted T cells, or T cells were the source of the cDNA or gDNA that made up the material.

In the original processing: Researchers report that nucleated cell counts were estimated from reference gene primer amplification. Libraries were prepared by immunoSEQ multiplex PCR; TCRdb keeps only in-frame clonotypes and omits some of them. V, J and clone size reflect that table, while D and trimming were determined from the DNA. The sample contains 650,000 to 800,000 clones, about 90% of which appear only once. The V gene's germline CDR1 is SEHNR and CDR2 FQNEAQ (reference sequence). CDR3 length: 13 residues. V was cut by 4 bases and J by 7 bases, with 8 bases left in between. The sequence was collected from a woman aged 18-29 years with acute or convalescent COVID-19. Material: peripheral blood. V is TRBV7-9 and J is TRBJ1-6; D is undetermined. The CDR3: CASSSERNSPLHF. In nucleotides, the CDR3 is TGTGCCAGCAGCTCGGAGAGAAATTCACCCCTCCACTTT.